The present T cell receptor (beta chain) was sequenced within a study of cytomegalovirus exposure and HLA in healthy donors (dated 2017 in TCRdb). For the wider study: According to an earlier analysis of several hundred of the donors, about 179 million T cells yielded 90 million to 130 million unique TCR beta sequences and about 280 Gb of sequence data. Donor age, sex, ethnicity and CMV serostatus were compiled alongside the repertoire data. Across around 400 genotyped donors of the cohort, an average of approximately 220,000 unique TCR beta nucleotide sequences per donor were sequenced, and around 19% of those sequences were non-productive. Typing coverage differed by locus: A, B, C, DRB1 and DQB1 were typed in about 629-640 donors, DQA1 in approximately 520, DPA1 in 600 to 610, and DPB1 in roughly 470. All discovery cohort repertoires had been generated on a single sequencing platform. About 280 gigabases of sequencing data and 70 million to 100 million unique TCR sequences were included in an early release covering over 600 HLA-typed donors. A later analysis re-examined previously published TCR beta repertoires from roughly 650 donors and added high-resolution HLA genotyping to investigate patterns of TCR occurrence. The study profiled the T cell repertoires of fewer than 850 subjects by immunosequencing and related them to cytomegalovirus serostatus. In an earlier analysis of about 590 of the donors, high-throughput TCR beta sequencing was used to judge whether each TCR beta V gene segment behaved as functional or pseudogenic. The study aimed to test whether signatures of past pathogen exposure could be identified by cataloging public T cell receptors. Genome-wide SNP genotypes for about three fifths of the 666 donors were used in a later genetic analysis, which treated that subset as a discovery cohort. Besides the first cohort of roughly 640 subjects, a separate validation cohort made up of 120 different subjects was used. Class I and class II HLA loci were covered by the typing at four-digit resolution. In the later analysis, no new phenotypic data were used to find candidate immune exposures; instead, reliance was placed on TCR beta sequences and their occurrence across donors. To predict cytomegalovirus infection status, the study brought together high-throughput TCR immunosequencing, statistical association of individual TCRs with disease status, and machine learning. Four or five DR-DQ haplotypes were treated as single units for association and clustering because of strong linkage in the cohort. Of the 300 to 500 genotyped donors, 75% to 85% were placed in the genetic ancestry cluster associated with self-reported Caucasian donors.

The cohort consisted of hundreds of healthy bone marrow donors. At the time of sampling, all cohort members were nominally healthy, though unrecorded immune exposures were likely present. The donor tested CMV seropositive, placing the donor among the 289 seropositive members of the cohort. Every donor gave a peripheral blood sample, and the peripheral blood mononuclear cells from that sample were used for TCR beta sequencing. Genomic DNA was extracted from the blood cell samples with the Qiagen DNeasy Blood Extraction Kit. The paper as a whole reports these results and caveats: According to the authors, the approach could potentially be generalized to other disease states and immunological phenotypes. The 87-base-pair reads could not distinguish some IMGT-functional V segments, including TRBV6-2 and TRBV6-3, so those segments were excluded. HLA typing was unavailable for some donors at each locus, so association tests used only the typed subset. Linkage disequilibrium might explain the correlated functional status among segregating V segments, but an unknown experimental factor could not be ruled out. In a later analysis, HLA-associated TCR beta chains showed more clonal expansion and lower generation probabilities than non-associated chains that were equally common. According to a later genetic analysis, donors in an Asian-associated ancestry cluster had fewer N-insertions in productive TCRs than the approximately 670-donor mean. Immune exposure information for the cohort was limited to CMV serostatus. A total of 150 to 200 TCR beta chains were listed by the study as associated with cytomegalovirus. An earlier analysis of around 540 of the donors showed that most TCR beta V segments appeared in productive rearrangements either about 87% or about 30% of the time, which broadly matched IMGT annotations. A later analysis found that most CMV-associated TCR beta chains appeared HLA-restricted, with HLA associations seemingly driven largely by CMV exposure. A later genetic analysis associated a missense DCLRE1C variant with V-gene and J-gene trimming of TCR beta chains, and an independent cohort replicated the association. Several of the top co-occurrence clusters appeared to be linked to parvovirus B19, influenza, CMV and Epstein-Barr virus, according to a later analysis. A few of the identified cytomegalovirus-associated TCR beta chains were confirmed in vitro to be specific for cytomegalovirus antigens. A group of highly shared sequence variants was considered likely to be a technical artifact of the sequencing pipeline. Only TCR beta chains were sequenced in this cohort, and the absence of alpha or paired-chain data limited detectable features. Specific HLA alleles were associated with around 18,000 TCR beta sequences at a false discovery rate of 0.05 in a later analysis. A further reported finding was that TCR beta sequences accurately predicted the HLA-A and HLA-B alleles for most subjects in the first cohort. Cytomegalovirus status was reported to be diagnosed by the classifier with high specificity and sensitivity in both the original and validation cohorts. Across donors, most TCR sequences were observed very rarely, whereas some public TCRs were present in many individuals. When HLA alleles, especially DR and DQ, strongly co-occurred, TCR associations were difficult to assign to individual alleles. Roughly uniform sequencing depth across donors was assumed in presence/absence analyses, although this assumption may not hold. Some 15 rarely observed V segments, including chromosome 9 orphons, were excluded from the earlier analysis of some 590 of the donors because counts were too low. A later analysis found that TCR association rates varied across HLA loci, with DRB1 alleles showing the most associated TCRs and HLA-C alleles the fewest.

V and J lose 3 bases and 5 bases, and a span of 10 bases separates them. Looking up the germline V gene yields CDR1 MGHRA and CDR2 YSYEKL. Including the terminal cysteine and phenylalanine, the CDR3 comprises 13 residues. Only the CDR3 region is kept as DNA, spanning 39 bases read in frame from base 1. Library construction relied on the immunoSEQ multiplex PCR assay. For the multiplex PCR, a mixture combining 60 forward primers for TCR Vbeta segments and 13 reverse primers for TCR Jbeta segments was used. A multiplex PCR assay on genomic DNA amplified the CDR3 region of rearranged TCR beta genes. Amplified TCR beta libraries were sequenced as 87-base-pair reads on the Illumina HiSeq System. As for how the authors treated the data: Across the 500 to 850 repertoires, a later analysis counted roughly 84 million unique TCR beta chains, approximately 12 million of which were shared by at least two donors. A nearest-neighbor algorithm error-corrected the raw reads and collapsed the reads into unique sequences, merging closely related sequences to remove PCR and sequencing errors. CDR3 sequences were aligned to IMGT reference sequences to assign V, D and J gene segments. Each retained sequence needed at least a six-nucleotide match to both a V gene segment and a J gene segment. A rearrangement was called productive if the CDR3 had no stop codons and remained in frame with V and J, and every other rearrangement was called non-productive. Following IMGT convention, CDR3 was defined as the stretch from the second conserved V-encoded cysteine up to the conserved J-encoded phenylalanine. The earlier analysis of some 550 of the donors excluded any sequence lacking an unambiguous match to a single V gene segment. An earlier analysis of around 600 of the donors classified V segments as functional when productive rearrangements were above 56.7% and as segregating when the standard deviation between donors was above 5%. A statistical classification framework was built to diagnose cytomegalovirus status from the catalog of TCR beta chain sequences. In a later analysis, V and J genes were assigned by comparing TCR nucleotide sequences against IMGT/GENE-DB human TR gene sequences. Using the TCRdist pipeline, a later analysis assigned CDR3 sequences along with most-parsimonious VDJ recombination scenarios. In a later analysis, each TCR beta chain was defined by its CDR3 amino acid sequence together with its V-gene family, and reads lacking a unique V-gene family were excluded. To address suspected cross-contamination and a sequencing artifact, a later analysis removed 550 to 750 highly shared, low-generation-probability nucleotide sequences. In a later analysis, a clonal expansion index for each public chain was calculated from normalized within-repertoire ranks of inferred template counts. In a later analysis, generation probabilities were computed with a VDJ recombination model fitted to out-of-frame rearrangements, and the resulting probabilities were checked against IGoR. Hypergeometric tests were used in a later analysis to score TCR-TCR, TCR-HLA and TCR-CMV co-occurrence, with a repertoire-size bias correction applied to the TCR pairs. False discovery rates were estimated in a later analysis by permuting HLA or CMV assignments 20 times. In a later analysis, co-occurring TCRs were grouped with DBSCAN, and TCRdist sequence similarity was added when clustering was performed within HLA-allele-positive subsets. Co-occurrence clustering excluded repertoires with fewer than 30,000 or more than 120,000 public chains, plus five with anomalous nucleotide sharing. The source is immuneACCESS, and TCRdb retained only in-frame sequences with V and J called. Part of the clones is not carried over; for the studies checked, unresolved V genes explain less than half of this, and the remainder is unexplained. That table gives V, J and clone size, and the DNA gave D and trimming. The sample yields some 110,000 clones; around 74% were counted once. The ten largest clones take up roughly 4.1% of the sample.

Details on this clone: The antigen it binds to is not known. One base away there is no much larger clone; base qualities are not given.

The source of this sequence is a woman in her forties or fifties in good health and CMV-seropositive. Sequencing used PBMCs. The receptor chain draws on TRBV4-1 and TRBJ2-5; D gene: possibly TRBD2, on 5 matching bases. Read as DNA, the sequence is TGCGCCAGCAGCCAGGGAGTCCGGGAGACCCAGTACTTC. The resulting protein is CASSQGVRETQYF.